The 5 T cell receptor beta chains given below trace back to one sample, sequenced in a study of tumor-infiltrating lymphocytes in primary liver carcinoma. cDNA specific to TCR beta was made from 450 to 650 ng of total RNA, with a constant-region primer employed for priming. The TCR beta library was amplified through three nested multiplex PCR rounds in a modified ARM-PCR procedure. PCR rounds one and two used TRBV1-TRBV30 forward primers with a C-beta reverse primer for 10 cycles each. One entry per CDR3 protein results from TCRdb running MiXCR on the multiplex PCR reads. The sample holds 84,000 or so distinct CDR3 sequences, more than 65% seen once. Scientists recovered RNA and DNA together from approximately 20-30 mg of unsorted bulk tissue. Sequences were obtained from liver tumor tissue from sampling region 1. The subset denotes: tumor region T1, superior pole. These TCRs come from a middle-aged man with primary liver carcinoma and hepatitis B virus infection.

Turning to this clonotype: Relative to the germline gene, one junction end is altered; a read error may explain this. The chain employs TRBV6-1 and TRBJ2-7; D unresolved. This CDR3 spans 12 amino acids. Germline-derived CDR1 and CDR2 are MNHNS and SASEGT. CDR3 bases: TGTGACAGCAGTGGGCCCTCCTACGAGCAGTACTTC. As protein: CDSSGPSYEQYF.

This clonotype was counted a single time. One base away lies a much larger clone, so this may be a sequencing read error. This chain links TRBV28 with TRBJ1-1, with 9 bases identical to TRBD1. Trimming at V came to 7 bases and at J to 4 bases, leaving 19 bases not matched to a gene. This CDR3 contains 18 residues. CDR1 and CDR2 (germline): MDHEN, SYDVKM. The CDR3 DNA follows: TGTGCCAGCAACTCTGCCTCACTCATGGACAGGGGAGGCACTGAAGCTTTCTTT. Its translation is CASNSASLMDRGGTEAFF.

As regards this clonotype: This may come from a read error, since a much larger clone is one base off. The V call is TRBV5-4, the J call TRBJ1-1; tentative D call: TRBD1 (6 bases). The germline CDR1 and CDR2 sequences are SGHNT and YYREEE (reference sequence). The CDR3 spans 15 residues. The CDR3 DNA reads TGTACCAGCAGCCTTCCGGGGGCTCTGAACACTGAAGCTTTCTTT. The encoded protein is CTSSLPGALNTEAFF.

This chain links TRBV20-1 with TRBJ2-1; D unclear. Trimming cost V 5 bases and J 0 bases, with 17 bases left between them. This CDR3 region has 16 residues. The germline V gene encodes CDR1 DFQATT and CDR2 SNEGSKA (reference sequence). In nucleotides, the CDR3 is TGCAGTGCTTCTTACCCATCATCGAGCTCCTACAATGAGCAGTTCTTC. Translated: CSASYPSSSSYNEQFF.

In the case of this clonotype: One end of the junction is discordant with germline, which a read error may explain. The chain links TRBV29-1 to TRBJ1-1; D may be TRBD1 (5 bases). CDR3 length: 13 residues. Germline loops: CDR1 SQVTM, CDR2 ANQGSEA. CDR3 nucleotide sequence: TGCAGAGTCACTACAGGTGAGGGCATTGAAGCTTTCTTC. It codes for CRVTTGEGIEAFF.